One and the same sample provided the 30 T cell receptor beta chains below, sequenced in a study of blood T cell repertoires in COVID-19. Some clones are missing from TCRdb's copy, which holds only in-frame ones; the method was immunoSEQ multiplex PCR. The sample has 400,000 to 500,000 clones; 70% to 90% are singletons. The specimen was PBMCs or T cells enriched from blood (not recorded which). The receptors were gathered from a woman between 18 and 29 years old who had been exposed to COVID-19.

This chain connects TRBV2 to TRBJ2-7; D is unclear. Trimming removed 4 bases at V and 3 bases at J, with 7 bases between. The CDR3 consists of 12 residues. CDR1 and CDR2 from the germline V gene are SNHLY and FYNNEI. CDR3 sequence reads: CASSVTDYEQYF. DNA for the CDR3: TGTGCCAGCAGTGTAACAGACTACGAGCAGTACTTC.

This clone appeared once. The V call is TRBV6-5, the J call TRBJ2-7, with 12 bases fitting TRBD2. This CDR3 has 15 amino acids. The ends lost 2 bases at V and 5 bases at J; junction bases unmatched: 4. The germline CDR1 and CDR2 sequences are MNHEY and SVGAGI. CDR3 in amino acids: CASSYLAGGPHEQYF. The CDR3 nucleotides are TGTGCCAGCAGTTACCTAGCGGGGGGGCCCCACGAGCAGTACTTC.

The table lists this clone with a count of one. This chain links TRBV18 with TRBJ2-3; the D is unclear. Germline CDR1 and CDR2: KGHSH and LQKENI. V was cut by 7 bases and J by 2 bases, with 4 bases left in between. This CDR3 has 11 residues. The CDR3 bases are TGTGCCAGCTTAGTCACAGATACGCAGTATTTT. Translated: CASLVTDTQYF. Full variable domain (rest looked up from reference TRBV18 and TRBJ2-3): NAGVMQNPRHLVRRRGQEARLRCSPMKGHSHVYWYRQLPEEGLKFMVYLQKENIIDESGMPKERFSAEFPKEGPSILRIQQVVRGDSAAYFCASLVTDTQYFGPGTRLTVL.

Only one count was recorded for this clone. This CDR3 is CASSVDSYYGYTF. CDR3 sequence (DNA): TGTGCCAGCAGCGTAGACAGCTACTATGGCTACACCTTC. The J gene is TRBJ1-2, the V gene TRBV9; D gene unclear. The CDR3 consists of 13 residues. Trimming cost V 0 bases and J 3 bases, with 6 bases left between them. Germline assignment: CDR1 SGDLS and CDR2 YYNGEE.

This chain joins TRBV25-1 and TRBJ2-1, with unresolved D. V lost 6 bases and J 7 bases, leaving 7 bases between the germline ends. Per germline, CDR1 MGHDK and CDR2 SYGVNS. The CDR3 has 11 amino acids. The CDR3 sequence is CASRLLNEQFF. The CDR3 bases are TGTGCCAGCAGATTACTGAATGAGCAGTTCTTC. The entire variable domain, with the rest obtained from reference TRBV25-1 and TRBJ2-1, is as follows: EADIYQTPRYLVIGTGKKITLECSQTMGHDKMYWYQQDPGMELHLIHYSYGVNSTEKGDLSSESTVSRIRTEHFPLTLESARPSHTSQYLCASRLLNEQFFGPGTRLTVL.

The J gene is TRBJ2-1, the V gene TRBV7-9; 11 bases agree with TRBD2. The CDR3 contains 16 residues. Germline V gene data show CDR1 as SEHNR and CDR2 as FQNEAQ (reference sequence). J was trimmed by 4 bases and V by 8 bases; bases with no gene match: 10. The CDR3 sequence: CASAVIAGGPYNEQFF. Written as DNA, the CDR3 is TGTGCCAGCGCTGTTATAGCGGGAGGGCCGTACAATGAGCAGTTCTTC.

This chain joins TRBV20-1 and TRBJ2-7; TRBD2 agrees at 12 bases. V lost 3 bases, J lost 4 bases, and 7 bases stayed unmatched. CDR3 size: 15 residues. Germline assignment: CDR1 DFQATT and CDR2 SNEGSKA (reference sequence). In nucleotides, the CDR3 is TGCAGTGCTAGTAGCCTAGCGGGAGGGCCATACGAGCAGTACTTC. Its protein is CSASSLAGGPYEQYF.

V and J are TRBV5-1 and TRBJ2-6, with 7 bases that match TRBD1. V was pared by 1 base and J by 2 bases, with 18 bases of the junction left unmatched. Germline lookup yields CDR1 SGHRS and CDR2 YFSETQ. There are 21 residues in the CDR3. CDR3 residues: CASSLYPPRDSANAGANVLTF. The CDR3 coding sequence is TGCGCCAGCAGCTTGTACCCCCCTAGGGACAGTGCGAACGCTGGGGCCAACGTCCTGACTTTC.

This clone was detected a few times. The chain employs TRBV2 and TRBJ2-7; D is unresolved. V dropped 6 bases and J dropped 7 bases, with 19 bases sitting between them. Germline loops: CDR1 SNHLY, CDR2 FYNNEI. The CDR3 is 14 residues long. The CDR3 DNA reads TGTGCCAGCAGCCGAAAGGATAGGCGGCTTGAGCAGTACTTC. Translating gives CASSRKDRRLEQYF.

The V and J genes are TRBV7-8 and TRBJ2-7, with a weak D call TRBD1 (5 bases). This CDR3 region has 14 residues. Germline values: CDR1 SGHVS, CDR2 FQNEAQ. Trimming left V 1 base short and J 0 bases short, with 7 bases between. CDR3 DNA: TGTGCCAGCAGCTTAGGGGGCGGCTCCTACGAGCAGTACTTC. Translation: CASSLGGGSYEQYF.

The J gene is TRBJ1-3, the V gene TRBV27, with 7 bases aligning to TRBD1. The V gene's germline CDR1 is MNHEY and CDR2 SMNVEV (reference sequence). The CDR3 contains 17 residues. J gave up 0 bases and V 5 bases, and 10 bases lay outside the gene matches. CDR3 coding DNA: TGTGCCAGCAGTCTCCGACAGGGATTGGACTCTGGAAACACCATATATTTT. Protein product: CASSLRQGLDSGNTIYF.

The chain couples TRBV10-3 to TRBJ2-7; D may be TRBD1 (5 bases). V lost 9 bases and J lost 2, with 8 bases in between. In germline, CDR1 is ENHRY, CDR2 SYGVKD. This CDR3 has 11 amino acids. The CDR3 DNA reads as TGTGCCATTCAGGGTACCTACGAGCAGTACTTC. Encoded protein: CAIQGTYEQYF.

The V call is TRBV6-2 or TRBV6-3, the J call TRBJ1-1; possible D gene TRBD1, 5 bases. CDR1 is MNHEY and CDR2 is SVGEGT in the germline V gene. The V end was cut by 6 bases, the J end by 5 bases, with 16 bases between. The CDR3 length is 14 residues. For the CDR3, the DNA is TGTGCCAGCAGCCCCCGGGGGGGGATGACTGAAGCTTTCTTT. Amino acid sequence: CASSPRGGMTEAFF.

This chain connects TRBV10-1 to TRBJ1-2; D call uncertain. The germline V gene has CDR1 WNHNN and CDR2 SYGVQD (reference sequence). Trimming removed 4 bases at V and 3 bases at J, with 12 bases between. The length of the CDR3 is 14 residues. The CDR3 region has the DNA TGCGCCAGCAGTGTGGTCAAGAGGGACTATGGCTACACCTTC. It is translated as CASSVVKRDYGYTF.

This clone has a single count. V gene TRBV19 combines with J gene TRBJ2-5, with 13 bases matching TRBD2. This CDR3 has 19 amino acids. Germline V gene data show CDR1 as LNHDA and CDR2 as SQIVND (reference sequence). V gave up 2 bases and J gave up 6 bases; unmatched junction bases: 15. CDR3 DNA: TGTGCCAGTAGTATAAGGGGGCGGACTAGCGGGAGAGGAGTGAAGACCCAGTACTTC. As protein: CASSIRGRTSGRGVKTQYF.

The chain is built from TRBV27 and TRBJ2-1, with 7 bases fitting TRBD2. This CDR3 has 16 amino acids. CDR1 is MNHEY and CDR2 is SMNVEV in the germline V gene (reference sequence). V shed 4 bases, J shed 0 bases, and the junction held 6 bases outside the gene matches. The CDR3 bases are TGTGCCAGCAGTTCCCGCCCGGGGGGCTCCTACAATGAGCAGTTCTTC. Translation: CASSSRPGGSYNEQFF.

The chain couples TRBV4-3 to TRBJ2-2; 8 nucleotides line up with TRBD2. Germline CDR1 and CDR2: LGHNA and YSLEER. Trimming took 0 bases from V and 5 from J; bases not matched to a gene: 2. The CDR3 runs to 15 residues. The CDR3 loop is CASSQDGGATGELFF. CDR3 nucleotides: TGCGCCAGCAGCCAAGACGGGGGGGCAACCGGGGAGCTGTTTTTT.

The chain has TRBV24-1 and TRBJ1-5; the D gene is possibly TRBD1 (5 bases). This CDR3 has 13 residues. V was trimmed by 6 bases and J by 1 base, leaving 6 bases between them. Germline V lookup: CDR1 KGHDR, CDR2 SFDVKD. This CDR3 reads CATSQGSNQPQHF. The CDR3 bases are TGTGCCACCAGTCAGGGAAGCAATCAGCCCCAGCATTTT.

The count of this clone is one. The chain recombines TRBV4-2 with TRBJ2-7, with D possibly TRBD2 on 6 matching bases. V lost 0 bases, J lost 4 bases, and 13 bases lay in between. Germline assignment: CDR1 LGHNA and CDR2 YNFKEQ. The CDR3 contains 15 residues. CDR3 sequence (DNA): TGTGCCAGCAGCCAAGAAAGGGGACTCCAATACGAGCAGTACTTC. This codes for CASSQERGLQYEQYF.

This clone was seen a single time. The rearrangement uses TRBV12-3 or TRBV12-4 and TRBJ2-7; possibly TRBD2 for D (5 bases). V gave up 4 bases and J gave up 5 bases, with 6 bases separating them. This CDR3 has 11 amino acids. This chain's CDR3 is CASSSEDEQYF. The CDR3 DNA is TGTGCCAGCAGTTCGGAGGACGAGCAGTACTTC.

The chain recombines TRBV7-2 with TRBJ2-7, with 8 bases lining up with TRBD1. V gave up 1 base and J gave up 5 bases; unmatched junction bases: 4. The CDR3 totals 14 residues. Germline V gene data show CDR1 as SGHTA and CDR2 as FQGNSA. In DNA, the CDR3 is TGTGCCAGCAGCTTAGGGCAGGGGGCGGACGAGCAGTACTTC. This translates into CASSLGQGADEQYF.

The chain's CDR3 is CASSLRVAGDYEQYF. CDR3 sequence (DNA): TGTGCCAGCAGCCTCAGGGTAGCGGGGGACTACGAGCAGTACTTC. The V call is TRBV7-2, the J call TRBJ2-7; 9 nucleotides match TRBD2. Germline lookup yields CDR1 SGHTA and CDR2 FQGNSA. CDR3 length equals 15 residues. The junction had 8 bases not matched to a gene; V was cut back by 5 bases and J by 3 bases. Drawing the rest from reference TRBV7-2 and TRBJ2-7, the complete variable domain is GAGVSQSPSNKVTEKGKDVELRCDPISGHTALYWYRQSLGQGLEFLIYFQGNSAPDKSGLPSDRFSAERTGGSVSTLTIQRTQQEDSAVYLCASSLRVAGDYEQYFGPGTRLTVT.

The chain joins TRBV19 to TRBJ2-3, with 10 bases fitting TRBD2. Trimming cost V 4 bases and J 4 bases; bases outside gene matches: 8. CDR3 length: 16 amino acids. The germline gives CDR1 LNHDA, CDR2 SQIVND (reference sequence). The CDR3 here is CASSNPSGRVADTQYF. Here the CDR3 DNA reads TGTGCCAGTAGTAACCCTAGCGGGAGAGTGGCAGATACGCAGTATTTT.

The chain carries TRBV3-1 (or the pseudogene TRBV3-2) and TRBJ1-4; D might be TRBD1 (5 bases). CDR3 length equals 15 residues. Trimming took 1 base from V and 4 from J, leaving 10 bases between them. Per the germline V gene, CDR1 is LGHDT and CDR2 is YNNKEL (reference sequence). The CDR3: CASSQVGGGNEKLFF. CDR3 nucleotides: TGTGCCAGCAGCCAAGTCGGGGGAGGTAATGAAAAACTGTTTTTT.

The chain recombines TRBV29-1 with TRBJ2-1; unclear D gene. Germline-derived CDR1 and CDR2 are SQVTM and ANQGSEA. The CDR3 consists of 12 residues. V was pared by 4 bases and J by 3 bases, with 7 bases between. The CDR3 here is CSVVEDYNEQFF. The CDR3 DNA reads TGCAGCGTTGTTGAGGACTACAATGAGCAGTTCTTC.

The V gene is TRBV28, the J gene TRBJ1-6; D uncertain. CDR3 length equals 16 residues. The ends were cut back, 3 bases at V and 8 bases at J, with 17 bases in the middle. Germline values: CDR1 MDHEN, CDR2 SYDVKM. The CDR3 region has the DNA TGTGCCAGCAGTTTCCCCAAGGACGGACTCCATTCACCCCTCCACTTT. It specifies CASSFPKDGLHSPLHF.

This clone was seen only once. The V gene is TRBV5-1, the J gene TRBJ2-7, with TRBD1 identical over 9 bases. The germline V gene encodes CDR1 SGHRS and CDR2 YFSETQ. CDR3 length: 16 amino acids. V lost 1 base, J lost 2 bases, and 7 bases stayed unmatched. The CDR3 sequence: CASSLRTGARAYEQYF. DNA of the CDR3: TGCGCCAGCAGCTTGAGGACAGGGGCAAGAGCCTACGAGCAGTACTTC. Combining the CDR3 with reference TRBV5-1 and TRBJ2-7 gives the whole variable domain KAGVTQTPRYLIKTRGQQVTLSCSPISGHRSVSWYQQTPGQGLQFLFEYFSETQRNKGNFPGRFSGRQFSNSRSEMNVSTLELGDSALYLCASSLRTGARAYEQYFGPGTRLTVT.

The genes are TRBV5-6 and TRBJ2-7; 11 bases match TRBD1. Germline assignment: CDR1 SGHDT and CDR2 YYEEEE. Trimming cost V 2 bases and J 3 bases; bases outside gene matches: 7. The CDR3 covers 16 residues. The CDR3 loop reads CASSFKPGQGVYEQYF. In DNA, the CDR3 is TGTGCCAGCAGCTTCAAACCGGGACAGGGGGTCTACGAGCAGTACTTC.

This chain uses TRBV6-5 with TRBJ2-7; D possibly corresponds to TRBD1 (6 bases). Trimming left V 6 bases short and J 1 base short, with 10 bases between. The CDR3 sequence is 13 residues long. CDR1 MNHEY and CDR2 SVGAGI come from the germline V gene. The CDR3 protein is CASRNRESYEQYF. As DNA, the CDR3 is TGTGCCAGCAGAAACAGGGAGTCCTACGAGCAGTACTTC.

The V gene is TRBV18, the J gene TRBJ2-4, with 8 positions matching TRBD1. The junction had 8 bases not matched to a gene; V was cut back by 5 bases and J by 2 bases. Per germline, CDR1 KGHSH and CDR2 LQKENI. CDR3 size: 16 residues. The CDR3: CASSATQGASKNIQYF. The CDR3 DNA follows: TGTGCCAGCTCAGCGACTCAGGGGGCGTCCAAAAACATTCAGTACTTC.